This entry lists 24 T cell receptor beta chains sequenced from one sample in a study of human T cells and chemical hapten exposure. TCRdb re-derived calls from the RACE reads in MiXCR, one entry per CDR3 protein. The sample consists of roughly 120,000 distinct CDR3 sequences, approximately 15% of them appearing once. Described time point: pre-sensitization, week 0. Treatment in this sample: therapeutic diphenylcyclopropenone sensitization with weekly scalp DPC. This specimen consisted of whole blood, obtained in connection with sensitization to the hapten diphenylcyclopropenone (DPC). The receptors were sampled from a woman younger than 35 with alopecia areata. Some clones in this sample may be carry-over from other donors' samples.

Many counts were recorded for this clonotype. V gene TRBV2 combines with J gene TRBJ2-1, with D possibly matching TRBD2 (5 bases). The CDR3 totals 12 residues. Germline CDR1 and CDR2: SNHLY and FYNNEI. Between the trimmed V and J ends, which lost 5 bases and 10 bases, there was a span of 12 bases. CDR3 loop: CASSRTRGEQFF. The CDR3 coding sequence is TGTGCCAGCAGTCGAACCCGCGGGGAGCAGTTCTTC. Full variable domain (missing parts from reference TRBV2 and TRBJ2-1): EPEVTQTPSHQVTQMGQEVILRCVPISNHLYFYWYRQILGQKVEFLVSFYNNEISEKSEIFDDQFSVERPDGSNFTLKIRSTKLEDSAMYFCASSRTRGEQFFGPGTRLTVL.

The chain employs TRBV6-2 or TRBV6-3 and TRBJ1-1, with D perhaps matching TRBD1 (6 bases). From germline, CDR1 is MNHEY and CDR2 SVGEGT. Deletions cut 4 bases from V and 0 bases from J, with 15 bases between. The CDR3 runs 16 residues. The CDR3 loop reads CASSSLDRAMNTEAFF. In nucleotides, the CDR3 is TGTGCCAGCAGTTCACTGGACAGAGCCATGAACACTGAAGCTTTCTTT.

Ten or more counts support this clonotype. V and J are TRBV7-6 and TRBJ1-1, with TRBD1 identical over 8 bases. The V gene end was trimmed by 3 bases and the J gene end by 5 bases; junction bases not matched to a gene: 2. CDR3 length equals 13 residues. The germline V gene encodes CDR1 SGHVS and CDR2 FNYEAQ. Here the CDR3 DNA reads TGTGCCAGCAGCTTGGGACAGGTAACTGAAGCTTTCTTT. Translated, it gives CASSLGQVTEAFF.

J is TRBJ2-7 and V is TRBV18; 7 positions match TRBD1. CDR1 and CDR2 (germline): KGHSH, LQKENI. The CDR3 loop spans 13 amino acids. Losses at the gene ends were 5 bases for V and 4 bases for J; bases not matched to a gene: 5. The CDR3 region has the DNA TGTGCCAGCTCAGAACAGGGGCGGTACGAGCAGTACTTC. This codes for CASSEQGRYEQYF.

This clonotype has a handful of counts. As DNA, the CDR3 is TGTGCAAGTCGCAGAGACAGGGGAAGCTCCTACAATGAGCAGTTCTTC. It specifies CASRRDRGSSYNEQFF. The chain links TRBV12-2 to TRBJ2-1; the D call of TRBD1 is as the table states it, not checked on the DNA. TRBV12-2 is termed a pseudogene. The CDR3 sequence is 16 residues long.

This clonotype appeared many times. The chain links TRBV12-3 or TRBV12-4 to TRBJ2-6; D gene ambiguous. Trimming took 5 bases from V and 0 from J, leaving 11 bases between them. The CDR3 length is 16 residues. The CDR3 sequence: CASSPGRLSGANVLTF. As DNA, the CDR3 is TGTGCCAGCAGTCCCGGACGCCTCTCTGGGGCCAACGTCCTGACTTTC.

This clonotype was picked up many times. The rearrangement uses TRBV7-9 and TRBJ2-7; D unresolved. The V gene's germline CDR1 is SEHNR and CDR2 FQNEAQ (reference sequence). V lost 4 bases, J lost 9 bases, and 19 bases lay in between. This CDR3 has 14 amino acids. The CDR3 spells CASSYASKVRGQYF. The CDR3 coding sequence is TGTGCCAGCAGCTACGCATCGAAGGTACGAGGGCAGTACTTC.

This clonotype was found once. This chain joins TRBV6-1 and TRBJ1-1; D call uncertain. CDR3 length: 14 amino acids. Looked up from germline, CDR1 is MNHNS and CDR2 is SASEGT. V dropped 2 bases and J dropped 5 bases, with 12 bases sitting between them. The CDR3 loop reads CASSERRGRTEAFF. Here the CDR3 DNA reads TGTGCCAGCAGTGAACGACGAGGTCGGACTGAAGCTTTCTTT.

This clonotype was observed many times. The chain carries TRBV15 and TRBJ1-6; D is undetermined. V shed 6 bases and J shed 9 bases, with 12 bases lying between them. The CDR3 is made up of 13 amino acids. Per germline, CDR1 LNHNV and CDR2 YYDKDF (reference sequence). The CDR3 protein is CATSILGISPLHF. The CDR3 DNA reads TGTGCCACCAGTATCTTGGGAATTTCACCCCTCCACTTT.

The chain carries TRBV18 and TRBJ2-1; tentative D call: TRBD2 (5 bases). Germline CDR1 and CDR2: KGHSH and LQKENI. The CDR3 extends over 19 amino acids. Trimming stripped 6 bases from V and 1 base from J, with 25 bases between. The CDR3 is CASSPLITHGELSYNEQFF. In DNA, the CDR3 is TGTGCCAGCTCCCCCCTTATAACCCATGGGGAGCTATCCTACAATGAGCAGTTCTTC.

The chain couples TRBV28 to TRBJ2-1; D perhaps matches TRBD1 (6 bases). The CDR3 consists of 11 residues. Germline CDR1 is MDHEN and CDR2 is SYDVKM. V shed 5 bases and J shed 12 bases, with 11 bases lying between them. CDR3 sequence (DNA): TGTGCCAGCAGTACCACAGGGAGGCAGTTCTTC. The encoded protein is CASSTTGRQFF.

The chain recombines TRBV4-3 with TRBJ2-3, with a weak D call TRBD2 (6 bases). CDR1 LGHNA and CDR2 YSLEER come from the germline V gene. The CDR3 spans 14 residues. The germline V and J ends were trimmed by 2 bases and 6 bases, with 12 bases remaining between them. CDR3 sequence: CASSQLNSGDTQYF. In DNA form, the CDR3 reads TGCGCCAGCAGCCAATTAAATAGCGGCGATACGCAGTATTTT.

This clonotype came up a few times. This chain joins TRBV6-5 and TRBJ2-3; D is unclear. The ends were cut back, 0 bases at V and 0 bases at J, with 10 bases in the middle. The CDR3 sequence is 16 residues long. From germline, CDR1 is MNHEY and CDR2 SVGAGI. The CDR3 bases are TGTGCCAGCAGTTACTCGGCAGGACCTAGCACAGATACGCAGTATTTT. Protein sequence: CASSYSAGPSTDTQYF.

CDR3 region: CASSLGRQGNQPQHF. CDR3 bases: TGTGCCAGCAGCTTAGGGAGACAGGGGAACCAGCCCCAGCATTTT. This rearrangement joins TRBV7-8 to TRBJ1-5; 8 bases match TRBD1. Germline V gene data show CDR1 as SGHVS and CDR2 as FQNEAQ. J lost 7 bases, V lost 1 base, and 6 bases had no gene match. The CDR3 extends over 15 amino acids.

The table lists this clonotype with many counts. The chain couples TRBV6-5 to TRBJ2-2; D gene unclear. The CDR3 length is 11 residues. V was cut by 8 bases and J by 4 bases, with 5 bases left in between. Germline values: CDR1 MNHEY, CDR2 SVGAGI. The CDR3 here is CASEGTGELFF. CDR3 nucleotides: TGTGCCAGCGAAGGCACCGGGGAGCTGTTTTTT.

This chain joins TRBV9 and TRBJ1-1, with D possibly TRBD1 on 6 matching bases. Germline assignment: CDR1 SGDLS and CDR2 YYNGEE. The CDR3 loop spans 15 amino acids. The V end was cut by 2 bases, the J end by 3 bases, with 14 bases between. CDR3 coding DNA: TGTGCCAGCAGCGTCGGTATCAGGGGCGACACTGAAGCTTTCTTT. Encoded protein: CASSVGIRGDTEAFF.

In its sample, this clonotype was seen a few times. The rearrangement uses TRBV4-3 and TRBJ2-3, with TRBD1 matching over 9 bases. The CDR3 is 15 residues long. Germline CDR1 is LGHNA and CDR2 is YSLEER. The V and J ends lost 0 bases and 6 bases, in that order; junction bases with no gene match: 4. CDR3 DNA: TGCGCCAGCAGCCAAGAAACAGGGGGCAGTGATACGCAGTATTTT. Amino acid sequence: CASSQETGGSDTQYF.

This clonotype appeared many times. The chain combines TRBV2 with TRBJ1-4, with TRBD1 matching over 9 bases. Per the germline V gene, CDR1 is SNHLY and CDR2 is FYNNEI. This CDR3 comprises 15 residues. Losses at the gene ends were 6 bases for V and 10 bases for J; bases not matched to a gene: 12. The chain's CDR3 is CASSTGTGTKGKLFF. CDR3 in DNA: TGTGCCAGCAGCACCGGGACAGGGACGAAAGGAAAACTGTTTTTT.

The chain is built from TRBV6-2 or TRBV6-3 and TRBJ1-5; no firm D call. Trimming cost V 10 bases and J 2 bases, with 12 bases left between them. Germline CDR1 and CDR2: MNHEY and SVGEGT. The CDR3 runs to 13 residues. This CDR3 reads CATTPGGNQPQHF. The CDR3 DNA sequence: TGTGCCACTACCCCTGGGGGCAATCAGCCCCAGCATTTT.

The V gene is TRBV5-4, the J gene TRBJ2-4; 10 bases agree with TRBD2. CDR1 is SGHNT, CDR2 YYREEE, per germline (reference sequence). The CDR3 is 20 amino acids. With V trimmed by 4 bases and J by 3 bases, 19 bases remained unmatched. CDR3 DNA sequence: TGTGCCAGCAGCACCCCCGGGACTAGCGATTTCCAACGAGACAAAAACATTCAGTACTTC. The encoded protein is CASSTPGTSDFQRDKNIQYF.

V usage is TRBV25-1 and J usage is TRBJ2-5; no clear D gene. The V end lost 8 bases, the J end lost 2 bases, and 3 bases lay between the germline ends. CDR1 is MGHDK and CDR2 is SYGVNS in the germline V gene. The CDR3 runs 10 residues. The CDR3 region is CASEQETQYF. DNA of the CDR3: TGTGCCAGCGAACAAGAGACCCAGTACTTC.

There are a few counts of this clonotype. The rearrangement links TRBV7-7 to TRBJ2-7; D is ambiguous. Looked up from germline, CDR1 is SSHAT and CDR2 is FNYEAQ (reference sequence). The CDR3 runs 15 residues. V lost 2 bases and J 6 bases, leaving 17 bases between the germline ends. The CDR3 is CASSLMAGPRSEQYF. The CDR3 DNA is TGTGCCAGCAGCTTAATGGCAGGACCCCGCTCCGAGCAGTACTTC.

The chain links TRBV2 to TRBJ1-2; weak D call: TRBD1 (6 bases). CDR3 length equals 13 residues. Germline CDR1 and CDR2: SNHLY and FYNNEI. V lost 3 bases and J lost 4, with 9 bases in between. The CDR3 DNA is TGTGCCAGCAGTGAGGCAGGGGCCTATGGCTACACCTTC. This sequence encodes CASSEAGAYGYTF. The complete variable domain, with remaining parts taken from reference TRBV2 and TRBJ1-2, reads EPEVTQTPSHQVTQMGQEVILRCVPISNHLYFYWYRQILGQKVEFLVSFYNNEISEKSEIFDDQFSVERPDGSNFTLKIRSTKLEDSAMYFCASSEAGAYGYTFGSGTRLTVV.

In this sample, this clonotype turned up many times. The chain combines TRBV6-1 with TRBJ2-7; possibly TRBD1 for D (6 bases). CDR1 is MNHNS and CDR2 is SASEGT in the germline V gene. The CDR3 runs to 14 residues. V lost 5 bases to trimming and J lost 1 base, with 12 bases between them. The DNA of the CDR3 is TGTGCCAGCAGTAGGGGGACGGAGTCCTACGAGCAGTACTTC. Translating gives CASSRGTESYEQYF.